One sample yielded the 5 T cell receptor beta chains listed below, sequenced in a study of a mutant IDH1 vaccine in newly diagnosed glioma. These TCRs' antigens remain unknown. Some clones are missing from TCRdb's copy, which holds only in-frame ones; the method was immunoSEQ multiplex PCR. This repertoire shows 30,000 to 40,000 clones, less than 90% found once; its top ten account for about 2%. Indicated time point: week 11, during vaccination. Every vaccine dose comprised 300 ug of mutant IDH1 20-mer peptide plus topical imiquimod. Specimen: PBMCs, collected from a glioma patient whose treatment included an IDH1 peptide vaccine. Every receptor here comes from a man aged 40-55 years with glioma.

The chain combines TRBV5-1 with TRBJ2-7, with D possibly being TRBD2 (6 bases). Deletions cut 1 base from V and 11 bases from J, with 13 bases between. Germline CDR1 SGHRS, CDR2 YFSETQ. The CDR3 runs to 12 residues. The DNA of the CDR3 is TGCGCCAGCAGCTTGTTGGGGGACTCGGAGTACTTC. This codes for CASSLLGDSEYF.

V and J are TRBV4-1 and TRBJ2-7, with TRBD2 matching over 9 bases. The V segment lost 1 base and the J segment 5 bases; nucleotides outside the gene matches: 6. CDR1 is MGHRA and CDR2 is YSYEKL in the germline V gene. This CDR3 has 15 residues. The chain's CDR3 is CASSQVNSGRNEQYF. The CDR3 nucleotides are TGCGCCAGCAGCCAAGTGAATAGCGGGAGAAACGAGCAGTACTTC.

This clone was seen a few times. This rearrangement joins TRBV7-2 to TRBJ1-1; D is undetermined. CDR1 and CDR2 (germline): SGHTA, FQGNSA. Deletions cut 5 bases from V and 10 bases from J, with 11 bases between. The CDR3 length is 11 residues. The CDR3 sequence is CASSPRYGAFF. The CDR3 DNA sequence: TGTGCCAGCAGCCCAAGGTATGGAGCTTTCTTT.

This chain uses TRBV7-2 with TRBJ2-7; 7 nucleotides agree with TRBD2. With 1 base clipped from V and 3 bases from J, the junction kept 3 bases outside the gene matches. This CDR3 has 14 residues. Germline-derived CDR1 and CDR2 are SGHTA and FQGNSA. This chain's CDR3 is CASSLGGSFYEQYF. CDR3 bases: TGTGCCAGCAGCTTAGGCGGGAGTTTCTACGAGCAGTACTTC.

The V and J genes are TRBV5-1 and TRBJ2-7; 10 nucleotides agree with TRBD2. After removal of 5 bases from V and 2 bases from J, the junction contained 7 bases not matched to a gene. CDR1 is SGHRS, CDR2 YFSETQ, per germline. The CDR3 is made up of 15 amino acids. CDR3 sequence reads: CASRIGAGGTYEQYF. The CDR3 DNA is TGCGCCAGCAGAATAGGAGCGGGAGGGACCTACGAGCAGTACTTC.